This TCR beta chain was sequenced for a study of Graves' ophthalmopathy and Graves' hyperthyroidism. The sequenced template was RNA, covering the TCR beta CDR3 region. Following a first-round RT-PCR that used HTBI primers, a second-round multiplex PCR was carried out. One entry per CDR3 protein results from TCRdb running MiXCR on the multiplex PCR reads. The sample holds over a million distinct CDR3 sequences, 35% to 40% seen once. Physicians reached a diagnosis by relying on clinical symptoms, serum thyroxine, TRAb, thyroid ultrasound and orbital computed tomography. Trimming left V 7 bases short and J 11 bases short, with 18 bases between. Germline lookup yields CDR1 SNHLY and CDR2 FYNNEI. The CDR3 loop spans 13 amino acids.

The sample comprised peripheral blood or thyroid tissue (not recorded which). The source is an adult man with Graves' hyperthyroidism. J is TRBJ1-5 and V is TRBV2; tentative D call: TRBD1 (6 bases). The CDR3 region is CASTGGLGETQHF. The CDR3 nucleotides read TGTGCCAGCACGGGGGGCCTAGGGGAGACCCAGCATTTT.